Each of the 19 T cell receptor beta chains below was sequenced from the same sample in a study of T cells in Graves' hyperthyroidism and ophthalmopathy. Researchers took RNA transcripts and amplified the TCR beta CDR3 regions from them. When the TCR CDR3 underwent first-round RT-PCR, the HTBI primer set was used. TCRdb reprocessed the multiplex PCR reads via MiXCR and lists one record per CDR3 protein. Counted here are 500,000 to 600,000 distinct CDR3 sequences, just under 20% occurring once; the ten biggest clones make up around 50%. Sequenced material: blood. The receptors come from a man aged 35 to 55 with Graves' ophthalmopathy.

This clonotype was detected ten times or more. V and J are TRBV20-1 and TRBJ2-3; TRBD2 is a possible D gene (6 bases). V was shortened by 4 bases and J by 3 bases, with 14 bases between the two germline ends. Germline values: CDR1 DFQATT, CDR2 SNEGSKA (reference sequence). The CDR3 sequence is 14 residues long. The CDR3 DNA follows: TGCAGTGCTACAGTGGCGGGGAGGACAGATACGCAGTATTTT. Translation: CSATVAGRTDTQYF.

The table lists this clonotype with a few counts. The V and J genes are TRBV5-1 and TRBJ2-5, with D uncertain. The CDR3 spans 19 residues. V was clipped by 0 bases and J by 3 bases, with 24 bases between them. Germline V CDR1 and CDR2: SGHRS, YFSETQ. CDR3 protein: CASSLGSDIGPPAEETQYF. Written as DNA, the CDR3 is TGCGCCAGCAGCTTGGGGTCGGATATAGGGCCCCCAGCCGAAGAGACCCAGTACTTC.

This clonotype appeared many times. This chain's CDR3 is CASSFLGSGTGELFF. Written as DNA, the CDR3 is TGTGCCAGCAGCTTTCTTGGGTCGGGAACCGGGGAGCTGTTTTTT. The gene calls are TRBV7-3 and TRBJ2-2; a weak D match, TRBD2 (5 bases). In germline, CDR1 is SGHTA, CDR2 FQGTGA. The CDR3 runs to 15 residues. The V end was cut by 3 bases, the J end by 5 bases, with 13 bases between. Drawing the rest from reference TRBV7-3 and TRBJ2-2, the complete variable domain is GAGVSQTPSNKVTEKGKYVELRCDPISGHTALYWYRQSLGQGPEFLIYFQGTGAADDSGLPNDRFFAVRPEGSVSTLKIQRTERGDSAVYLCASSFLGSGTGELFFGEGSRLTVL.

As regards this clonotype: This may be a read error, as it is one base from a much larger clone. The rearrangement uses TRBV3-1 and TRBJ2-3; no firm D call. The V gene lost 0 bases and the J gene lost 5 bases, with 6 bases spanning the gap. CDR3 size: 13 residues. Germline V gene sequence: CDR1 LGHDT, CDR2 YNNKEL (reference sequence). The CDR3: CASSQETIDTQYF. CDR3 DNA sequence: TGTGCCAGCAGCCAAGAGACCATAGATACGCAGTATTTT.

This clonotype was picked up many times. V usage is TRBV2 and J usage is TRBJ1-5; 7 bases match TRBD1. Looked up from germline, CDR1 is SNHLY and CDR2 is FYNNEI. J was trimmed by 7 bases and V by 8 bases; bases with no gene match: 11. The CDR3 extends over 14 amino acids. The CDR3 bases are TGTGCCAGCGGGTACCGGGACAGTAAACAGCCCCAGCATTTT. Translating it yields CASGYRDSKQPQHF.

Ten or more counts support this clonotype. The V gene is TRBV12-3 or TRBV12-4, the J gene TRBJ2-5, with a possible D match to TRBD2 (5 bases). This CDR3 has 16 amino acids. V was trimmed by 4 bases and J by 1 base, leaving 16 bases between them. This CDR3 reads CASSSAFYGLQETQYF. The CDR3 nucleotides are TGTGCCAGCAGTTCAGCCTTCTACGGACTCCAAGAGACCCAGTACTTC.

This rearrangement joins TRBV19 to TRBJ1-1; D is unresolved. Trimming took off 5 bases at V and 3 bases at J, with 7 bases between the two ends. The CDR3 extends over 12 amino acids. CDR1 is LNHDA, CDR2 SQIVND, per germline (reference sequence). CDR3 loop: CASSHLDTEAFF. The CDR3 region has the DNA TGTGCCAGTAGTCACCTAGACACTGAAGCTTTCTTT.

This clonotype occurred many times. This chain uses TRBV5-1 with TRBJ2-1; tentative D call: TRBD1 (6 bases). V gave up 2 bases and J gave up 1 base, with 10 bases separating them. Germline loops: CDR1 SGHRS, CDR2 YFSETQ. The CDR3 totals 15 residues. CDR3 DNA sequence: TGCGCCAGCAGCTTCGGACAGCTTTCCTACAATGAGCAGTTCTTC. Encoded protein: CASSFGQLSYNEQFF.

This clonotype appeared many times. This chain uses TRBV3-1 with TRBJ1-5; D gene ambiguous. The CDR3 runs 14 residues. V lost 0 bases and J 5 bases, leaving 8 bases between the germline ends. Germline V gene lookup returns CDR1 LGHDT and CDR2 YNNKEL (reference sequence). CDR3 in DNA: TGTGCCAGCAGCCAAGATCTGCTTGATCAGCCCCAGCATTTT. This sequence encodes CASSQDLLDQPQHF.

The chain is built from TRBV6-2 or TRBV6-3 and TRBJ2-2, with 12 positions matching TRBD2. The CDR3 spans 18 residues. Germline lookup yields CDR1 MNHEY and CDR2 SVGEGT. With 4 bases clipped from V and 5 bases from J, the junction kept 11 bases outside the gene matches. The CDR3 sequence is CASSWAALAGGRTGELFF. The CDR3 DNA reads TGTGCCAGCAGTTGGGCGGCACTAGCGGGAGGAAGGACCGGGGAGCTGTTTTTT.

This chain uses TRBV6-1 with TRBJ2-5; 13 positions agree with TRBD2. Germline V lookup: CDR1 MNHNS, CDR2 SASEGT. J lost 5 bases, V lost 8 bases, and 8 bases had no gene match. CDR3 length equals 15 residues. DNA of the CDR3: TGTGCCAGCTTCTCAGGACTAGCGGGGGATGAGACCCAGTACTTC. Its translation: CASFSGLAGDETQYF.

The chain has TRBV11-2 and TRBJ1-3; D gene ambiguous. V shed 5 bases and J shed 2 bases, with 10 bases lying between them. The CDR3 consists of 14 residues. Germline values: CDR1 SGHAT, CDR2 FQNNGV. This chain's CDR3 is CASSKHRTGNTIYF. The DNA of the CDR3 is TGTGCCAGCAGCAAACATAGAACTGGAAACACCATATATTTT.

A single count supports this clonotype. It may be a read error: a sequence one base away is much more abundant. DNA for the CDR3: TGTGCCAGCAGTTTGTCAGAGGACTTCTACGAGCAGTACTTC. Translated: CASSLSEDFYEQYF. The chain joins TRBV28 to TRBJ2-7; TRBD2 might be the D (5 bases). The CDR3 has 14 residues. CDR1 and CDR2 from the germline V gene are MDHEN and SYDVKM. V was trimmed by 3 bases and J by 3 bases, leaving 12 bases between them.

This clonotype was observed many times. V gene TRBV10-3 combines with J gene TRBJ2-5; 9 bases match TRBD2. With 5 bases clipped from V and 4 bases from J, the junction kept 11 bases outside the gene matches. This CDR3 spans 16 amino acids. Germline V gene lookup returns CDR1 ENHRY and CDR2 SYGVKD. DNA of the CDR3: TGTGCCATCAGTTCGACTAGCGGAGGGATGGGAGAGACCCAGTACTTC. Translating gives CAISSTSGGMGETQYF.

V gene TRBV20-1 combines with J gene TRBJ1-1; D not resolved. The CDR3 is 12 residues long. The germline CDR1 and CDR2 sequences are DFQATT and SNEGSKA (reference sequence). V shed 6 bases and J shed 0 bases, with 8 bases lying between them. The CDR3 protein is CSAQSLNTEAFF. DNA for the CDR3: TGCAGTGCCCAGAGCTTGAACACTGAAGCTTTCTTT.

This sequence joins TRBV10-3 and TRBJ1-3; D gene ambiguous. Germline CDR1 and CDR2: ENHRY and SYGVKD. V was pared by 6 bases and J by 0 bases, with 15 bases between. The CDR3 is made up of 16 amino acids. The CDR3 nucleotides read TGTGCCATCAGCCCAGTGTGGCAGAGCTCTGGAAACACCATATATTTT. Amino acids: CAISPVWQSSGNTIYF.

V is TRBV9 and J is TRBJ2-5; maybe TRBD1 (5 bases). CDR3 length: 14 amino acids. Looked up from germline, CDR1 is SGDLS and CDR2 is YYNGEE. V was pared by 2 bases and J by 0 bases, with 8 bases between. The CDR3 DNA reads as TGTGCCAGCAGCGTCGGCAGGGACCAAGAGACCCAGTACTTC. Translated, it gives CASSVGRDQETQYF.

The sample holds many counts of this clonotype. This chain uses TRBV2 with TRBJ1-1; D is uncertain. The CDR3 has 14 residues. Trimming removed 0 bases from V and 6 bases from J, with 11 bases in between. The germline V gene has CDR1 SNHLY and CDR2 FYNNEI. CDR3 amino acids: CASSEATGAAEAFF. The CDR3 nucleotides are TGTGCCAGCAGTGAAGCAACGGGAGCGGCTGAAGCTTTCTTT.

The chain is built from TRBV20-1 and TRBJ1-5; 8 bases align to TRBD1. The length of the CDR3 is 12 residues. The V and J ends lost 4 bases and 6 bases, in that order; junction bases with no gene match: 2. Germline CDR1 and CDR2: DFQATT and SNEGSKA (reference sequence). The CDR3 DNA reads as TGCAGTGCTACAGGACAGGGTCAGCCCCAGCATTTT. Its protein is CSATGQGQPQHF.